This T cell receptor (beta chain) was captured by sequencing in a study of T cells in Graves' hyperthyroidism and ophthalmopathy. Findings and limits, study-wide: The blood repertoire included most of the expanded thyroid clonotypes above 0.001.

The V gene end was trimmed by 6 bases and the J gene end by 6 bases; junction bases not matched to a gene: 9. The CDR3 is 15 amino acids. The germline gives CDR1 MDHEN, CDR2 SYDVKM. This clonotype was detected ten times or more. The antigen is not known. RNA transcripts were the template for amplifying TCR beta CDR3 regions. With the HTBI primer set, the TCR CDR3 went through a first round of RT-PCR. TCRdb used MiXCR to reprocess the multiplex PCR reads, holding one entry per CDR3 protein. The profile shows about 360,000 distinct CDR3 sequences, less than 15% of them singletons. Thyroid ultrasound, orbital computed tomography, clinical symptoms, and serum thyroxine and TRAb underpinned diagnoses.

Sequenced material: blood. The genes are TRBV28 and TRBJ1-5, with TRBD1 matching 9 bases. This sequence originates from a young woman with Graves' hyperthyroidism. CDR3 nucleotides: TGTGCCAGCAGGATGGGACAGGGTGATTTTCAGCCCCAGCATTTT. This translates into CASRMGQGDFQPQHF.